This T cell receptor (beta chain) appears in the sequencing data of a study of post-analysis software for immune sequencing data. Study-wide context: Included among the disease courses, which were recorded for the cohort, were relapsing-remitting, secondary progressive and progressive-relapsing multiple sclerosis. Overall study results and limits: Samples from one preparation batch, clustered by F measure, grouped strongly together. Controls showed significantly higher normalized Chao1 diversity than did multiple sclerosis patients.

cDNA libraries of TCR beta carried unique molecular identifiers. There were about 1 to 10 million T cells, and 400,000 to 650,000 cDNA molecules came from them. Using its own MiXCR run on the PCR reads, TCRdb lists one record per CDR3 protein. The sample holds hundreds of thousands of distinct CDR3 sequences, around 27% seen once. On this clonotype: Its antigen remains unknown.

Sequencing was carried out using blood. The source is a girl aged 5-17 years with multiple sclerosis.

In DNA form, the CDR3 reads TGTGCCACCAGCACCCCGAACGGGGGGCCGTCAGATACGCAGTATTTT. It encodes CATSTPNGGPSDTQYF. This chain uses TRBV15 with TRBJ2-3; D is possibly TRBD2 (7 bases). The CDR3 has 16 residues. Germline lookup yields CDR1 LNHNV and CDR2 YYDKDF (reference sequence). V was clipped by 4 bases and J by 4 bases, with 18 bases between them.